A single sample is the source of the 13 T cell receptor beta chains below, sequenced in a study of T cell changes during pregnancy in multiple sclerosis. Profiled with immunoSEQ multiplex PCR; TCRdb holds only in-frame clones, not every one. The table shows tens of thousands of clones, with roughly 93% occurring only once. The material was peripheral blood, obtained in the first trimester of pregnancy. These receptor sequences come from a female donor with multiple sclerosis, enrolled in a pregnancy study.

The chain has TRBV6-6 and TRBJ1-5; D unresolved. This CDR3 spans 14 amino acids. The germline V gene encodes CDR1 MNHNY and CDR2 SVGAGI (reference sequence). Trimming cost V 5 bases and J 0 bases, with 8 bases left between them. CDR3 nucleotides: TGTGCCAGCAGTGCAGAGGGTAGCAATCAGCCCCAGCATTTT. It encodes CASSAEGSNQPQHF.

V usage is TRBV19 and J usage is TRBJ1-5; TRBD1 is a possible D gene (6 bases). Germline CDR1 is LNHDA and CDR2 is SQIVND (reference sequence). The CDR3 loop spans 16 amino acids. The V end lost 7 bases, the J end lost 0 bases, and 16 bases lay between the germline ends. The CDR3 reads CASNKDSYFSNQPQHF. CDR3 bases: TGTGCCAGTAATAAGGACAGTTACTTTAGCAATCAGCCCCAGCATTTT.

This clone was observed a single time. CDR3 loop: CASSLEAQGSGNTIYF. CDR3 coding DNA: TGCGCCAGCAGCTTGGAAGCTCAGGGCTCTGGAAACACCATATATTTT. The chain couples TRBV5-1 to TRBJ1-3; TRBD1 might be the D (5 bases). The germline V gene encodes CDR1 SGHRS and CDR2 YFSETQ. V was pared by 0 bases and J by 0 bases, with 10 bases between. The CDR3 loop spans 16 amino acids.

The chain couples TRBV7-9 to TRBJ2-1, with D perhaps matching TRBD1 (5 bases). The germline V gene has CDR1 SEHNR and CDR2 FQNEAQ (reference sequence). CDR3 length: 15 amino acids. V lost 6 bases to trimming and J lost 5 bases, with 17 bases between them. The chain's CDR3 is CASSKGASANNEQFF. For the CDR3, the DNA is TGTGCCAGCAGTAAAGGGGCCTCAGCAAACAATGAGCAGTTCTTC.

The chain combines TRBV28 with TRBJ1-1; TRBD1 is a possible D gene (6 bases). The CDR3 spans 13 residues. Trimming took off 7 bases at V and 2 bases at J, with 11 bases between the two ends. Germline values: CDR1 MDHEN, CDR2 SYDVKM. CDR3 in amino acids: CASKGTTNTEAFF. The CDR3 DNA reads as TGTGCCAGCAAGGGGACAACCAACACTGAAGCTTTCTTT.

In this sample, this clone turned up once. CDR3 bases: TGTGCCAGCAGTAAAACCCTCCAGGGGCGAGACGAGCAGTACTTC. It encodes CASSKTLQGRDEQYF. The chain carries TRBV6-5 and TRBJ2-7, with D perhaps matching TRBD1 (6 bases). This CDR3 is 15 amino acids long. The germline V gene encodes CDR1 MNHEY and CDR2 SVGAGI. Trimming removed 5 bases from V and 5 bases from J, with 19 bases in between.

The CDR3 nucleotides read TGCGCCAGCAGCCAAGTCGGGGGAGGGTCCTACAATGAGCAGTTCTTC. Its protein is CASSQVGGGSYNEQFF. This sequence joins TRBV4-1 and TRBJ2-1; TRBD2 aligns across 7 bases. The germline V gene encodes CDR1 MGHRA and CDR2 YSYEKL. The CDR3 loop spans 16 amino acids. The junction had 4 bases not matched to a gene; V was cut back by 1 base and J by 1 base.

CDR3 coding DNA: TGTGCCAGCAGCTTTGGGACAGGTATCCAAGAGACCCAGTACTTC. Translating it yields CASSFGTGIQETQYF. The V and J genes are TRBV5-4 and TRBJ2-5; TRBD1 agrees at 8 bases. CDR1 and CDR2 (germline): SGHNT, YYREEE (reference sequence). With 2 bases clipped from V and 1 base from J, the junction kept 4 bases outside the gene matches. The CDR3 has 15 amino acids.

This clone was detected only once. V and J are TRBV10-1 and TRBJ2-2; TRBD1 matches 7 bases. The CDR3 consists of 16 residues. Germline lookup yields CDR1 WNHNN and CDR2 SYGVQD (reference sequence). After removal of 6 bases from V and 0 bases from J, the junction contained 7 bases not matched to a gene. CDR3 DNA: TGCGCCAGCAGCGGAAACAGGGGTACGAACACCGGGGAGCTGTTTTTT. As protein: CASSGNRGTNTGELFF.

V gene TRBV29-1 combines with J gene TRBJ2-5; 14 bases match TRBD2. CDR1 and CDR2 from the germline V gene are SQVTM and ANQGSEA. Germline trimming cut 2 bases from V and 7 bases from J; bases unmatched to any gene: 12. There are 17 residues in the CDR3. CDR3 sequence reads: CSVELGLTSGRARTQYF. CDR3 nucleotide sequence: TGCAGCGTTGAACTCGGACTGACTAGCGGGAGGGCCAGGACCCAGTACTTC.

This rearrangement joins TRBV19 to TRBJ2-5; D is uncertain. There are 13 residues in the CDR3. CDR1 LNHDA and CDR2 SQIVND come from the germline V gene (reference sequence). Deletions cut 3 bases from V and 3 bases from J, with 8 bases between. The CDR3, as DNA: TGTGCCAGTAGTATGGTGGCAGAAGAGACCCAGTACTTC. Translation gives CASSMVAEETQYF.

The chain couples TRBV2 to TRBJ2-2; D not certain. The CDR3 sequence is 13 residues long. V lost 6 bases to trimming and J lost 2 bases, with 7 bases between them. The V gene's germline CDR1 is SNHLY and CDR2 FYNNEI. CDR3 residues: CASRQENTGELFF. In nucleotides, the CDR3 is TGTGCCAGCAGACAAGAAAACACCGGGGAGCTGTTTTTT.

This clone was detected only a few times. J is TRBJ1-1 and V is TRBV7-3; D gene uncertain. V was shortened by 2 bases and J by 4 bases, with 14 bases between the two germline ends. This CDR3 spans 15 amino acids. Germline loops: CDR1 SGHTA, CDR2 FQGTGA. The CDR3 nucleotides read TGTGCCAGCAGCTTAGTAAGGGCGGGCATCACTGAAGCTTTCTTT. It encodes CASSLVRAGITEAFF.